This entry lists 24 T cell receptor beta chains sequenced from one sample in a study of OX40 agonist ivuxolimab in advanced cancers. Libraries were prepared by immunoSEQ multiplex PCR; TCRdb keeps only in-frame clonotypes and omits some of them. This repertoire shows more than 85,000 clones, more than 85% found once; its top ten account for roughly 0.31%. This material consisted of CD4+ or CD8+ T cells sorted from blood, taken in a trial of the OX40 agonist ivuxolimab. Every receptor here comes from an adult with an advanced solid tumor such as melanoma, head and neck, liver or kidney cancer.

The rearrangement uses TRBV29-1 and TRBJ2-1, with TRBD1 matching over 10 bases. J gave up 9 bases and V 7 bases, and 6 bases lay outside the gene matches. CDR1 is SQVTM and CDR2 is ANQGSEA in the germline V gene. The CDR3 spans 12 residues. CDR3 region: CSAWDRGGEQFF. Here the CDR3 DNA reads TGCAGCGCCTGGGACAGGGGAGGTGAGCAGTTCTTC.

The chain combines TRBV28 with TRBJ1-2; D not resolved. V lost 2 bases to trimming and J lost 2 bases, with 12 bases between them. The CDR3 loop spans 15 amino acids. Germline CDR1 reads MDHEN; CDR2 reads SYDVKM. Here the CDR3 DNA reads TGTGCCAGCAGTTTAGGCCTACGAAACAACTATGGCTACACCTTC. Translated, it gives CASSLGLRNNYGYTF.

The V and J genes are TRBV29-1 and TRBJ2-3; 9 nucleotides match TRBD1. Trimming at V came to 4 bases and at J to 6 bases, leaving 5 bases not matched to a gene. The CDR3 length is 13 residues. Germline-derived CDR1 and CDR2 are SQVTM and ANQGSEA. CDR3 sequence (DNA): TGCAGCGTTGCCGGACAGGGGATGGATACGCAGTATTTT. Translated, it gives CSVAGQGMDTQYF.

The chain combines TRBV28 with TRBJ1-1, with TRBD1 matching 7 bases. With 6 bases clipped from V and 11 bases from J, the junction kept 12 bases outside the gene matches. This CDR3 has 13 residues. Germline V gives CDR1 MDHEN, CDR2 SYDVKM. CDR3 in DNA: TGTGCCAGCAGCCTCACGGCGACAGGGTGGGCTTTCTTT. Protein: CASSLTATGWAFF.

The gene calls are TRBV4-2 and TRBJ2-3; 10 bases map to TRBD2. V lost 0 bases, J lost 3 bases, and 6 bases stayed unmatched. CDR1 and CDR2 from the germline V gene are LGHNA and YNFKEQ. The CDR3 totals 17 residues. The CDR3 DNA follows: TGTGCCAGCAGCCAAGATGGGCTAGCGGGGGCGACAGATACGCAGTATTTT. Translating it yields CASSQDGLAGATDTQYF.

CDR3 nucleotides: TGTGCCAGCAGGACACAGGGGGGTAACTATGGCTACACCTTC. Amino acid sequence: CASRTQGGNYGYTF. The chain carries TRBV27 and TRBJ1-2; 8 bases line up with TRBD1. J lost 1 base, V lost 6 bases, and 4 bases had no gene match. Per germline, CDR1 MNHEY and CDR2 SMNVEV (reference sequence). The CDR3 runs 14 residues.

This clone was seen just once. The chain combines TRBV6-5 with TRBJ1-2, with D possibly matching TRBD1 (5 bases). The V end lost 0 bases, the J end lost 2 bases, and 10 bases lay between the germline ends. This CDR3 is 15 amino acids long. Germline V gene data show CDR1 as MNHEY and CDR2 as SVGAGI. The DNA of the CDR3 is TGTGCCAGCAGTTACTCGCAAACAGGCAACTATGGCTACACCTTC. Amino acid sequence: CASSYSQTGNYGYTF.

The chain is built from TRBV5-6 and TRBJ1-2; D is uncertain. Trimming left V 0 bases short and J 5 bases short, with 5 bases between. The CDR3 has 12 residues. CDR1 is SGHDT, CDR2 YYEEEE, per germline. CDR3 sequence reads: CASSLDEYGYTF. Written as DNA, the CDR3 is TGTGCCAGCAGCTTGGACGAGTATGGCTACACCTTC.

This chain joins TRBV4-3 and TRBJ2-5, with 7 bases identical to TRBD1. There are 16 residues in the CDR3. CDR1 is LGHNA, CDR2 YSLEER, per germline. V was clipped by 3 bases and J by 3 bases; unmatched bases: 10. The CDR3 nucleotides read TGCGCCAGCAGCCACGTTACCGACGACAGGGAAGAGACCCAGTACTTC. It yields the protein CASSHVTDDREETQYF.

V is TRBV7-9 and J is TRBJ2-3, with TRBD2 matching 11 bases. This CDR3 has 15 residues. Germline loops: CDR1 SEHNR, CDR2 FQNEAQ (reference sequence). J was trimmed by 1 base and V by 6 bases; bases with no gene match: 3. The CDR3 here is CASRKGLAGTDTQYF. The CDR3 bases are TGTGCCAGCAGGAAGGGACTAGCGGGCACAGATACGCAGTATTTT.

Remarks on this clone: One junction end disagrees with the germline gene, perhaps due to a read error. The chain has TRBV6-6 and TRBJ2-7; D not resolved. This CDR3 spans 12 amino acids. CDR1 is MNHNY, CDR2 SVGAGI, per germline (reference sequence). This CDR3 is CASSYSSNEQYF. CDR3 DNA: TGTGCCAGCAGTTACTCCTCCAACGAGCAGTACTTC.

The rearrangement links TRBV5-4 to TRBJ2-7; possible D gene TRBD2, 6 bases. Germline V gene data show CDR1 as SGHNT and CDR2 as YYREEE (reference sequence). Trimming removed 2 bases at V and 3 bases at J, with 15 bases between. This CDR3 spans 15 amino acids. The chain's CDR3 is CASSLGSSVDYEQYF. The CDR3 nucleotides read TGTGCCAGCAGCTTAGGTTCTAGCGTAGACTACGAGCAGTACTTC.

V usage is TRBV5-6 and J usage is TRBJ2-1; TRBD2 aligns across 14 bases. Germline-derived CDR1 and CDR2 are SGHDT and YYEEEE. The junction had 5 bases not matched to a gene; V was cut back by 4 bases and J by 2 bases. This CDR3 has 17 amino acids. The DNA of the CDR3 is TGTGCCAGCAGCCGGCCGACTAGCGGGAGGGCCTACAATGAGCAGTTCTTC. Translated, it gives CASSRPTSGRAYNEQFF.

The chain uses TRBV10-1 and TRBJ2-3; tentative D call: TRBD2 (6 bases). V was trimmed by 3 bases and J by 2 bases, leaving 12 bases between them. The length of the CDR3 is 15 residues. Germline V gives CDR1 WNHNN, CDR2 SYGVQD (reference sequence). DNA for the CDR3: TGCGCCAGCAGTGATGGCGGGAAATCCACAGATACGCAGTATTTT. Its translation: CASSDGGKSTDTQYF.

DNA of the CDR3: TGCGCCAGCAGCCTTTCGACCGGGACAGGGTGGCGGGAGCAGTACTTC. It codes for CASSLSTGTGWREQYF. The rearrangement links TRBV5-1 to TRBJ2-7; 9 bases match TRBD1. The CDR3 runs 16 residues. V trimming: 4 bases; J trimming: 7 bases; junction bases outside the gene matches: 15. Looked up from germline, CDR1 is SGHRS and CDR2 is YFSETQ.

The chain joins TRBV11-2 to TRBJ2-7; D gene unclear. V was clipped by 5 bases and J by 3 bases, with 5 bases between them. The germline gives CDR1 SGHAT, CDR2 FQNNGV. The CDR3 consists of 11 residues. CDR3 coding DNA: TGTGCCAGCAGCGTCTTCTACGAGCAGTACTTC. Its protein product is CASSVFYEQYF. The complete variable domain, with remaining parts taken from reference TRBV11-2 and TRBJ2-7, reads EAGVAQSPRYKIIEKRQSVAFWCNPISGHATLYWYQQILGQGPKLLIQFQNNGVVDDSQLPKDRFSAERLKGVDSTLKIQPAKLEDSAVYLCASSVFYEQYFGPGTRLTVT.

This clone was found once. This chain joins TRBV10-3 and TRBJ2-7, with D unclear. The germline CDR1 and CDR2 sequences are ENHRY and SYGVKD. The CDR3 spans 13 residues. V was trimmed by 4 bases and J by 2 bases, leaving 9 bases between them. CDR3 residues: CAISAAATYEQYF. The CDR3 DNA is TGTGCCATCAGTGCGGCAGCGACCTACGAGCAGTACTTC.

V and J are TRBV4-2 and TRBJ2-7; 10 bases fit TRBD2. The CDR3 extends over 16 amino acids. In germline, CDR1 is LGHNA, CDR2 YNFKEQ. The junction had 8 bases not matched to a gene; V was cut back by 3 bases and J by 3 bases. The CDR3 here is CASSHDNSGRNYEQYF. The DNA for the CDR3 is TGTGCCAGCAGCCACGATAATAGCGGGAGGAACTACGAGCAGTACTTC.

The rearrangement joins TRBV10-2 to TRBJ2-6, with 8 nucleotides matching TRBD2. The CDR3 has 15 residues. Germline V gives CDR1 WSHSY, CDR2 SAAADI. With V trimmed by 3 bases and J by 3 bases, 1 base remained unmatched. CDR3 sequence (DNA): TGCGCCAGCAGTGATCTAGCGGGTGGGGCCAACGTCCTGACTTTC. Its translation: CASSDLAGGANVLTF.

The V call is TRBV11-1, the J call TRBJ2-7; 7 positions match TRBD1. CDR1 is SGHAT and CDR2 is FQDESV in the germline V gene (reference sequence). The CDR3 is 14 amino acids. Losses at the gene ends were 5 bases for V and 2 bases for J; bases not matched to a gene: 6. CDR3 in amino acids: CASSPGQVPYEQYF. The CDR3 coding sequence is TGTGCCAGCAGCCCAGGACAGGTCCCCTACGAGCAGTACTTC.

This chain connects TRBV9 to TRBJ2-2, with TRBD2 matching over 13 bases. Germline assignment: CDR1 SGDLS and CDR2 YYNGEE. Trimming took 3 bases from V and 7 from J; bases not matched to a gene: 6. There are 16 residues in the CDR3. In DNA, the CDR3 is TGTGCCAGCAGCGGTGGACTAGCGGGAGTGGGCGGGGAGCTGTTTTTT. This encodes CASSGGLAGVGGELFF.

This clone was picked up one time. The CDR3 DNA is TGTGCCAGCAGCTTGGGGGGGACTAGGAACTACGAGCAGTACTTC. It yields the protein CASSLGGTRNYEQYF. The chain uses TRBV5-4 and TRBJ2-7; 8 nucleotides match TRBD2. Germline CDR1 reads SGHNT; CDR2 reads YYREEE (reference sequence). The CDR3 runs to 15 residues. Trimming at V came to 0 bases and at J to 3 bases, leaving 5 bases not matched to a gene.

This clone occurred once. V is TRBV4-3 and J is TRBJ1-1, with TRBD1 as a possible D gene (5 bases). Germline V gives CDR1 LGHNA, CDR2 YSLEER. V lost 1 base to trimming and J lost 4 bases, with 16 bases between them. This CDR3 region has 16 residues. The CDR3 reads CASSQAVSGGGTEAFF. The CDR3 DNA reads TGCGCCAGCAGCCAAGCCGTGTCGGGGGGTGGCACTGAAGCTTTCTTT.

The chain uses TRBV10-3 and TRBJ1-3, with 9 bases identical to TRBD1. Germline CDR1 and CDR2: ENHRY and SYGVKD. This CDR3 is 15 amino acids long. The V gene end was trimmed by 6 bases and the J gene end by 3 bases; junction bases not matched to a gene: 6. The CDR3: CAIRRTGARGNTIYF. In nucleotides, the CDR3 is TGTGCCATCAGGAGGACAGGGGCGCGTGGAAACACCATATATTTT.